This T cell receptor (beta chain) is drawn from a study of blood T cell repertoires in COVID-19. V shed 4 bases and J 5 bases; nucleotides not matched to a gene: 4. The CDR3 loop spans 14 amino acids. Germline V gene sequence: CDR1 SGHNT, CDR2 YYREEE (reference sequence). The table came from immunoSEQ multiplex PCR; TCRdb's copy has only in-frame clones and leaves some out. The sample carries fewer than 200,000 clones, around 83% recorded once. Material: peripheral blood. This clonotype was sampled from a woman in her 50s with COVID-19, enrolled during active disease. The V call is TRBV5-4, the J call TRBJ1-4, with 8 bases lining up with TRBD1. CDR3 DNA: TGTGCCAGCAGCCAAAACAGGGGGAATGAAAAACTGTTTTTT. Its translation is CASSQNRGNEKLFF.